This T cell receptor (beta chain) was captured by sequencing in a study of regulatory T cells in long-lasting Graves disease (dated by TCRdb to the early 2020s). With respect to the entire study: Newly diagnosed Graves' disease patients had taken antithyroid drugs for less than 3 months. Patients with persistent Graves' disease were compared with patients with newly diagnosed Graves' disease using TCR sequencing and RNA sequencing of peripheral blood. The study took place in China and was registered as a clinical trial. A total of around 35 samples underwent TCR sequencing, from around 13 patients with persistent Graves' disease and roughly 20 patients with newly diagnosed Graves' disease. What the authors observed across the whole study: Only peripheral blood was studied, because thyroid tissue, the primary lesion, was inaccessible. Sequencing and analysis were restricted to the TCR beta chain. Compared with newly diagnosed patients, patients with persistent Graves' disease had lower TCR Shannon entropy and fewer highly expanded clones, which suggests clonal expansion. Patients with persistent disease shared more public clonotypes (roughly 2,900) than newly diagnosed patients did (966). The small sample size was acknowledged by the authors as a limitation that may reduce accuracy. Persistent disease showed preferential use of TRBV28, TRBJ1-2 and TRBJ2-5, whereas newly diagnosed disease favored TRBV20-1 and TRBJ2-1.

For this chain, trimming is 6 bases at the V end and 2 bases at the J end, and the number of junction bases without a gene match is 10. CDR1 and CDR2 were assigned from the germline V gene as MNHNS and SASEGT. Counted from cysteine to phenylalanine, this CDR3 has 17 amino acids. Of all the DNA, just the CDR3 is kept, 51 bases in frame from base 1. Library preparation was by multiplex PCR. The listed sequencing device is Illumina HiSeq 4000. CDR3 regions were amplified by Arm-PCR with iRepertoire HTBI primers to construct TCR beta libraries. Gel purification was performed on PCR products prior to sequencing. The study's own analysis went as follows. Gene usage analysis of CDR3 amino acid clonotypes used the 60 to 75 TRBV and 11 to 15 TRBJ segments found across samples. COPE and FqMerger were used to merge the filtered high-quality paired reads into contigs. BLAST was used to align contigs to the IMGT TRBV, TRBD and TRBJ reference genes, and CDR3 was defined following IMGT. Any clonotype with a frequency above 0.1% was counted as a highly expanded clone. Shannon entropy was used to measure repertoire diversity, and the Gini coefficient was used to measure V-J evenness. A clonotype was considered public if more than one individual shared it. TCRdb trimmed the raw reads at Q25, called clones with MiXCR and kept productive beta chains. Each entry merges the rows of one CDR3 protein and shows their most common DNA and genes. The V and J calls reflect TCRdb's pipeline rather than the authors' work. Here the sample has 350,000 to 550,000 distinct CDR3 sequences; just under 15% occur a single time. Clones ranked in the top ten supply around 17% of the sample.

The sample's time point label is to be understood as: newly diagnosed GD, antithyroid drugs for less than 3 months. For both TCR sequencing and RNA sequencing, RNA was extracted from PBMCs in TRIzol. Graves' disease was diagnosed according to American Thyroid Association guidelines. Recruitment of patients was carried out at an endocrinology department in Xi'an, China. Each patient gave 7.5 to 10 milliliters of peripheral blood, collected in an EDTA anticoagulant tube. PBMCs were isolated by Ficoll Paque Plus density gradient separation without further T cell sorting. An Agilent 2100 Bioanalyzer and agarose gel were used to check RNA quality, and a NanoDrop 2000 was used to measure RNA concentration. This clonotype was counted only a few times. No cognate antigen has been identified for it. The input lacks base qualities; no much larger clone sits a single base away. The data also belong to a second study, concerning T cells in Graves' hyperthyroidism and ophthalmopathy. The second study reports: A patient counted as having stable Graves' hyperthyroidism if no progression to ophthalmopathy occurred over 18 months of follow-up. Hyperthyroidism patients were newly diagnosed, had a disease duration of under 2 months, and were aged 18 to 65 years. Patients with uncontrolled infections, other autoimmune diseases, pregnancy or lactation were excluded. Diagnoses relied on clinical symptoms, serum thyroxine and TRAb, thyroid ultrasound and orbital computed tomography. For the first round of RT-PCR on the TCR CDR3, the HTBI primer set was used together with the Qiagen OneStep RT-PCR kit. Most expanded thyroid clonotypes (frequency above 0.001) were also detected in blood, suggesting blood repertoires may reflect thyroid immune responses. In cross-validation, a model built on a 13 V-J signature told ophthalmopathy apart from stable hyperthyroidism with 85% to 90% sensitivity and roughly 83% specificity, and in testing the same model reached 80%/75%. In validation, the model predicted progression to ophthalmopathy a median of approximately 6.6 months before onset, with around 70% sensitivity and about 72% specificity. To identify distinguishing TCR V-J signatures, a discovery cohort of roughly 100 patients was used, comprising 43 with Graves' ophthalmopathy and 55 to 65 with stable Graves' hyperthyroidism. Prospective prediction of ophthalmopathy was tested in an independent validation cohort of 18 to 20 hyperthyroidism patients and 17 patients who later progressed to ophthalmopathy. For training and testing, the 100 or so patients in the discovery cohort were randomly divided in a 7:3 ratio. In addition, the study compared T-cell repertoires in thyroid tissue and in blood from roughly 6 Graves' hyperthyroidism patients. After blood sampling, hyperthyroidism patients were treated with methimazole at a starting dose of 30 mg daily, and ophthalmopathy patients were treated with high-dose intravenous methylprednisolone. Libraries were constructed in a second round of multiplex PCR, after which size selection and purification were carried out. Paired-end sequencing of the libraries was performed with 100 bp reads on an Illumina HiSeq2000. SOAPnuke was used to process the raw data, with reads discarded if the reads contained adapters or uncalled bases, had a mean Phred below 15, or lacked an exact constant-primer or identifier match. COPE v1.2.5 was used to merge high-quality paired reads, and clonotypes were defined as unique nucleotide sequences. MiTCR v1.1 was used to align the clonotypes against IMGT TRBV, TRBD and TRBJ reference segments. The analysis was restricted to V-J combinations with a frequency above 0.0001, which together covered 98% to 99.2% of the repertoires. The TCS score was defined as the ratio of F50 (clonal expansion) to E x V (chaos), calculated using BLOSUM62-based TCRdist between CDR3 peptides within each V-J. Welch's t-statistics and random forest reduced 450 to 600 V-J features to roughly 13, which were used in a naive Bayes classifier (R e1071). Sample size was not statistically predetermined, and blinding of investigators to group allocation was not performed. The paper describes TCR Vbeta CDR3 sequencing of about 140 peripheral blood samples, made up of 43 ophthalmopathy patients, roughly 75 hyperthyroidism patients and 17 progressor patients.

The rearrangement combines TRBV6-1 with TRBJ2-1; a stretch of 10 junction bases matches TRBD2. Specimen: peripheral blood mononuclear cells (PBMCs), collected at new diagnosis, from a patient treated with antithyroid drugs. The sequence derives from a woman in her twenties or thirties with Graves disease. Donor details come from another sample of the same person, matched by shared clones. The DNA reads TGTGCCAGCAGGCAAAAACCTCTAGCGGGAGCCTACAATGAGCAGTTCTTC. It encodes CASRQKPLAGAYNEQFF.